This TCR beta chain was profiled in a study of OX40 agonist ivuxolimab in advanced cancers. The method was immunoSEQ multiplex PCR; TCRdb's version includes in-frame clones alone and lacks a portion of them. Of 98,000 or so clones listed, 88% are singletons. The input for sequencing was CD4+ or CD8+ T cells sorted from blood, taken in a trial of the OX40 agonist ivuxolimab. This clonotype originated in an adult with an advanced solid tumor such as melanoma, head and neck, liver or kidney cancer.

CDR3 loop: CASSQLAGGPIEQYF. The CDR3 coding sequence is TGTGCCAGCAGTCAACTAGCGGGAGGGCCGATAGAGCAGTACTTC. The chain employs TRBV7-2 and TRBJ2-7; 13 bases are shared with TRBD2. Per the germline V gene, CDR1 is SGHTA and CDR2 is FQGNSA. The junction had 9 bases not matched to a gene; V was cut back by 6 bases and J by 7 bases. This CDR3 contains 15 residues.